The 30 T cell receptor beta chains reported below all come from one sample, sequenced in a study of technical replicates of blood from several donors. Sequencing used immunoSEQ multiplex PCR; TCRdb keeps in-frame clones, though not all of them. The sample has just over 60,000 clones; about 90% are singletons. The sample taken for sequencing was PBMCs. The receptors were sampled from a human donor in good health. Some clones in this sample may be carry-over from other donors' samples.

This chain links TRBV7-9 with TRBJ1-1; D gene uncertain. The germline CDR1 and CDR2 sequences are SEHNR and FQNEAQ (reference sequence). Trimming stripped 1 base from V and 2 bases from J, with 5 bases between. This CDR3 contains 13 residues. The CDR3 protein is CASSLDSNTEAFF. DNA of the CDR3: TGTGCCAGCAGCTTAGACAGTAACACTGAAGCTTTCTTT.

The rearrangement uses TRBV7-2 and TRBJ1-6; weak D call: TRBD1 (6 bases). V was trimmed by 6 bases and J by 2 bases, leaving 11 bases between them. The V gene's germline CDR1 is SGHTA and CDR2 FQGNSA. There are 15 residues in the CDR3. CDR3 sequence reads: CASRQAGAYNSPLHF. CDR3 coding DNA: TGTGCCAGCAGGCAGGCAGGGGCCTATAATTCACCCCTCCACTTT.

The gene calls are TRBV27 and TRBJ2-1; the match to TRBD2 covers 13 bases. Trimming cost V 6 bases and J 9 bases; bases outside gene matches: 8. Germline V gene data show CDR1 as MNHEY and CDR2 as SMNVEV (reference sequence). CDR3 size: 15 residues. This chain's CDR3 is CASSRRLAGGFEQFF. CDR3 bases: TGTGCCAGCAGCCGCAGACTAGCGGGGGGTTTTGAGCAGTTCTTC.

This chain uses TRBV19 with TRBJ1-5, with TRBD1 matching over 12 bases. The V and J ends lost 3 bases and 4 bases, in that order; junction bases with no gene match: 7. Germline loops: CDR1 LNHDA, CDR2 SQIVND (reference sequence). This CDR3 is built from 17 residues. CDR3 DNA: TGTGCCAGTAGTATGGGGACAGGGGGCGTGAGGAATCAGCCCCAGCATTTT. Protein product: CASSMGTGGVRNQPQHF. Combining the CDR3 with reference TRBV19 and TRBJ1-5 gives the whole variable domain DGGITQSPKYLFRKEGQNVTLSCEQNLNHDAMYWYRQDPGQGLRLIYYSQIVNDFQKGDIAEGYSVSREKKESFPLTVTSAQKNPTAFYLCASSMGTGGVRNQPQHFGDGTRLSIL.

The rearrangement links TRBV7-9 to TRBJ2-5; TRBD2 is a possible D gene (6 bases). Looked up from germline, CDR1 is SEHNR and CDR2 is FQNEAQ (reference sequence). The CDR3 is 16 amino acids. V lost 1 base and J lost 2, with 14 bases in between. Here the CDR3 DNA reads TGTGCCAGCAGCTTAGATGACCGGGCGGGGCAAGAGACCCAGTACTTC. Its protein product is CASSLDDRAGQETQYF.

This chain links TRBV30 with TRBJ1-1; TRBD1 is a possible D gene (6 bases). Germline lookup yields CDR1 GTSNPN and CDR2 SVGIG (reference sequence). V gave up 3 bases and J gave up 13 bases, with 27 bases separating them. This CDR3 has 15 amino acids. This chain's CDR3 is CAWSRGGGGAFEGFF. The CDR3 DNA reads TGTGCCTGGAGCCGTGGGGGAGGGGGGGCCTTTGAGGGTTTCTTT.

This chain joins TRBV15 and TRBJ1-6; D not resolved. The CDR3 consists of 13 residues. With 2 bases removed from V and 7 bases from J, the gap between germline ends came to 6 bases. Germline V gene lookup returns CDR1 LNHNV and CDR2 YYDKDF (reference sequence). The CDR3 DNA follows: TGTGCCACCAGCAGAAGCGGGAATTCACCCCTCCACTTT. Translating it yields CATSRSGNSPLHF.

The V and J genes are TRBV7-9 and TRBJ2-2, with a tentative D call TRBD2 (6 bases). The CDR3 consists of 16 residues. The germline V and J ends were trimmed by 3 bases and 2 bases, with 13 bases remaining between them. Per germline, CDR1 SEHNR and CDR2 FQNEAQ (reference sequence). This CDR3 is CASSLWRGDNTGELFF. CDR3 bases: TGTGCCAGCAGCTTGTGGCGCGGGGACAACACCGGGGAGCTGTTTTTT.

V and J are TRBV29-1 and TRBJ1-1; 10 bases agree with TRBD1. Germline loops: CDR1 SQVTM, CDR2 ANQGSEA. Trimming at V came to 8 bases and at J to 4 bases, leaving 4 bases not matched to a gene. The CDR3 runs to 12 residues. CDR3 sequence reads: CSTRTGGTEAFF. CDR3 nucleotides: TGCAGCACCAGGACAGGGGGCACTGAAGCTTTCTTT.

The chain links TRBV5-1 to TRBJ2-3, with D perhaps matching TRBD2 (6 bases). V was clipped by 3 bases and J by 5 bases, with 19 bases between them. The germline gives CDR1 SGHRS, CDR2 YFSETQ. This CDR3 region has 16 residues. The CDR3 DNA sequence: TGCGCCAGCAGCTCGGGATGGCGGGAAGCCGGAGATACGCAGTATTTT. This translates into CASSSGWREAGDTQYF.

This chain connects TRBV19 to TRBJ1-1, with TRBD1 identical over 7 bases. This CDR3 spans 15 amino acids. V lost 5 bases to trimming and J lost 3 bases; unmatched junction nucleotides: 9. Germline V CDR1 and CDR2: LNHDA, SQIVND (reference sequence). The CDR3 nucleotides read TGTGCCAGTAGTGTACAGGGGCGGGGATACACTGAAGCTTTCTTT. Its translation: CASSVQGRGYTEAFF.

CDR3 protein: CASSLGLGSSYEQYF. The CDR3 DNA sequence: TGTGCCAGCAGCTTAGGACTAGGGAGCTCCTACGAGCAGTACTTC. The V and J genes are TRBV7-2 and TRBJ2-7; D perhaps matches TRBD2 (6 bases). This CDR3 comprises 15 residues. Germline-derived CDR1 and CDR2 are SGHTA and FQGNSA. V was pared by 1 base and J by 0 bases, with 10 bases between.

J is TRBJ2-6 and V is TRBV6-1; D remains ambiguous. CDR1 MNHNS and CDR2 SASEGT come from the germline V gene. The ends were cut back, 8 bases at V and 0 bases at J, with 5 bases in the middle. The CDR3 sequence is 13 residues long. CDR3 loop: CASQFSGANVLTF. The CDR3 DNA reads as TGTGCCAGCCAATTCTCTGGGGCCAACGTCCTGACTTTC.

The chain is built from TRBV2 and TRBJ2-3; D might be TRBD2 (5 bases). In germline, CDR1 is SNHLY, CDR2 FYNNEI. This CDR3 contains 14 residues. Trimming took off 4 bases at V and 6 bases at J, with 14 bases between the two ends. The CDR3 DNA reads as TGTGCCAGCAGTGTCGGCCTAGCCCCCGATACGCAGTATTTT. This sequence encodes CASSVGLAPDTQYF. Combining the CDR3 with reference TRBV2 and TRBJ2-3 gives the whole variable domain EPEVTQTPSHQVTQMGQEVILRCVPISNHLYFYWYRQILGQKVEFLVSFYNNEISEKSEIFDDQFSVERPDGSNFTLKIRSTKLEDSAMYFCASSVGLAPDTQYFGPGTRLTVL.

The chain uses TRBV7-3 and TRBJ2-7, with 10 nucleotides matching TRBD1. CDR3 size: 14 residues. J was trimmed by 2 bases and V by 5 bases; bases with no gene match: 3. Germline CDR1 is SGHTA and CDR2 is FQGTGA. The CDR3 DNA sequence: TGTGCCAGCAGCCCCGGGACAGGGGCCTACGAGCAGTACTTC. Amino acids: CASSPGTGAYEQYF.

As DNA, the CDR3 is TGTGCCAGCAGCTATAGCGGCGCGGACAATGAGCAGTTCTTC. Translated, it gives CASSYSGADNEQFF. This chain joins TRBV7-2 and TRBJ2-1; D perhaps matches TRBD2 (6 bases). V lost 4 bases to trimming and J lost 5 bases, with 12 bases between them. In germline, CDR1 is SGHTA, CDR2 FQGNSA. The length of the CDR3 is 14 residues.

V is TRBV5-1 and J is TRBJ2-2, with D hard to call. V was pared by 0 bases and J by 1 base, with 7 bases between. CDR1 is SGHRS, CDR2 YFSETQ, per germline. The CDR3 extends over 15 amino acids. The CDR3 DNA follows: TGCGCCAGCAGCTTGGGACTGGAGAACACCGGGGAGCTGTTTTTT. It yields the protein CASSLGLENTGELFF. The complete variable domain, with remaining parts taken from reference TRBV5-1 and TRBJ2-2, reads KAGVTQTPRYLIKTRGQQVTLSCSPISGHRSVSWYQQTPGQGLQFLFEYFSETQRNKGNFPGRFSGRQFSNSRSEMNVSTLELGDSALYLCASSLGLENTGELFFGEGSRLTVL.

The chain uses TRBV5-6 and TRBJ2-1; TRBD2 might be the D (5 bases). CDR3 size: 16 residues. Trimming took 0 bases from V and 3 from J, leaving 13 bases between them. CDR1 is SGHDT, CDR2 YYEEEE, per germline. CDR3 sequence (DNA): TGTGCCAGCAGCTTGGAGTTAAGGGAGCACTACAATGAGCAGTTCTTC. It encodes CASSLELREHYNEQFF.

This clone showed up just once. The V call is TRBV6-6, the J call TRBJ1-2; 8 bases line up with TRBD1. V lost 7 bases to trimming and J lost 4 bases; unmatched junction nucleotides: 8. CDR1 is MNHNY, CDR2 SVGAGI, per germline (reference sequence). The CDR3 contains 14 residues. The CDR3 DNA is TGTGCCAGCAAAATCAGACAGGGGACCTATGGCTACACCTTC. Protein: CASKIRQGTYGYTF.

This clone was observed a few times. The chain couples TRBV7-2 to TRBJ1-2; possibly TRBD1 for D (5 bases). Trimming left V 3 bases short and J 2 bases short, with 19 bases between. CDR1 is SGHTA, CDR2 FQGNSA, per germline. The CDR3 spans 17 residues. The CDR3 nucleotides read TGTGCCAGCAGCTTTTATCAAATAGGTGACAGCAACTATGGCTACACCTTC. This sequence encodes CASSFYQIGDSNYGYTF.

The CDR3 spells CASSGRDRGPLQYF. CDR3 bases: TGTGCCAGCAGCGGCCGGGACAGGGGGCCTCTTCAGTACTTC. The J gene is TRBJ2-4, the V gene TRBV2; 12 bases are shared with TRBD1. Germline V CDR1 and CDR2: SNHLY, FYNNEI. Trimming removed 6 bases from V and 11 bases from J; junction bases left unmatched: 8. The CDR3 covers 14 residues.

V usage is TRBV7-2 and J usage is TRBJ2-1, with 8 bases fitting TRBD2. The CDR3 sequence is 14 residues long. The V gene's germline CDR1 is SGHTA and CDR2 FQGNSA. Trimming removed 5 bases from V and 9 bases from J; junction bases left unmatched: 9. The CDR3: CASSPRGLVVEQFF. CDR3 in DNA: TGTGCCAGCAGCCCCAGGGGACTAGTCGTTGAGCAGTTCTTC.

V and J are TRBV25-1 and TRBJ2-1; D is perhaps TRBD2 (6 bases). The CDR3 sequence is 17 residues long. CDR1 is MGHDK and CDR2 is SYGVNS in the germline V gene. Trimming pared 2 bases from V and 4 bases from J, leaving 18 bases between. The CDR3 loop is CASSEIPLADAYNEQFF. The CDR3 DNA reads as TGTGCCAGCAGTGAAATTCCGTTAGCGGATGCATACAATGAGCAGTTCTTC.

CDR3 sequence reads: CASSLTGGQGMKEQYF. Here the CDR3 DNA reads TGTGCCAGCAGCTTAACAGGTGGCCAGGGGATGAAGGAGCAGTACTTC. The chain recombines TRBV7-3 with TRBJ2-7; weak D call: TRBD1 (6 bases). The CDR3 is made up of 16 amino acids. The V gene's germline CDR1 is SGHTA and CDR2 FQGTGA. V lost 0 bases and J 7 bases, leaving 19 bases between the germline ends.

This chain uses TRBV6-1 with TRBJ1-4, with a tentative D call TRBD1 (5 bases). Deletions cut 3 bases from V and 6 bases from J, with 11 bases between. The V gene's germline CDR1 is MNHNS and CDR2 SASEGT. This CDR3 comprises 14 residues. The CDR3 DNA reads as TGTGCCAGCAGTGAGCAGGGTCGGGATGAAAAACTGTTTTTT. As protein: CASSEQGRDEKLFF.

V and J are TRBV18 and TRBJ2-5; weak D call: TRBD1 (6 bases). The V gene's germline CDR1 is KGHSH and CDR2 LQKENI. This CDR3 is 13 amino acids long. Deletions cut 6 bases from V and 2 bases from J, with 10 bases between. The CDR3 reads CASSPQGQETQYF. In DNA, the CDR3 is TGTGCCAGCTCGCCGCAGGGGCAAGAGACCCAGTACTTC.

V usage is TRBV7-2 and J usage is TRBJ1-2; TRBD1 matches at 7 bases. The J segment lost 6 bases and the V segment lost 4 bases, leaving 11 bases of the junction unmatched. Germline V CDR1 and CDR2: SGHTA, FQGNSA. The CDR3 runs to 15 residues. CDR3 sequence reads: CASSSSITGADGYTF. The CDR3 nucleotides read TGTGCCAGCAGCTCCTCAATAACAGGGGCCGATGGCTACACCTTC.

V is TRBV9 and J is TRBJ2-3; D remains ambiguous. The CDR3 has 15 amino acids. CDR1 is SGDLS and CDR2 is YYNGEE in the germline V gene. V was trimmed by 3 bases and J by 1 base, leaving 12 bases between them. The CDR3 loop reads CASSAGGRRTDTQYF. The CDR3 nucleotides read TGTGCCAGCAGCGCCGGTGGGCGCCGCACAGATACGCAGTATTTT. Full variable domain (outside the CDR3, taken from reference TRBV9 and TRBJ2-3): DSGVTQTPKHLITATGQRVTLRCSPRSGDLSVYWYQQSLDQGLQFLIQYYNGEERAKGNILERFSAQQFPDLHSELNLSSLELGDSALYFCASSAGGRRTDTQYFGPGTRLTVL.

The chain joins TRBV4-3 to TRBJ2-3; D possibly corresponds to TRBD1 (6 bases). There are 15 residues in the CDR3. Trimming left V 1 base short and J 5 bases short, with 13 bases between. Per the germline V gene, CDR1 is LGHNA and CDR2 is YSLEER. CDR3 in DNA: TGCGCCAGCAGCCAAGGGGGGCCCCGGGTAGATACGCAGTATTTT. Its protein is CASSQGGPRVDTQYF.

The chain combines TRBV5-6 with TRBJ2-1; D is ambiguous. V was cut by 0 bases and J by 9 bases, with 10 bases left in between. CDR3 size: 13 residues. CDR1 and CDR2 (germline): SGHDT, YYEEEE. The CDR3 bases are TGTGCCAGCAGCTTGGCCAGTCGCGGTGAGCAGTTCTTC. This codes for CASSLASRGEQFF.